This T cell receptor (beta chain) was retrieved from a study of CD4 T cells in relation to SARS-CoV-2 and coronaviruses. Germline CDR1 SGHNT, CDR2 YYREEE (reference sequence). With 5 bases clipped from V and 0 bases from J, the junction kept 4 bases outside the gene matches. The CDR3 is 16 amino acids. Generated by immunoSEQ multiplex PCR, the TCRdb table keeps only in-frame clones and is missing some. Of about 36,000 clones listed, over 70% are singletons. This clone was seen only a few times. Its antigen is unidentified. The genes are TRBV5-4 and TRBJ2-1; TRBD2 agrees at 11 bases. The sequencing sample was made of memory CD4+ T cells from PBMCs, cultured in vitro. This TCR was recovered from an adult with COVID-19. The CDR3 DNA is TGTGCCAGCAGAACTAGCGGGAGTGCCTCCTACAATGAGCAGTTCTTC. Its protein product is CASRTSGSASYNEQFF.